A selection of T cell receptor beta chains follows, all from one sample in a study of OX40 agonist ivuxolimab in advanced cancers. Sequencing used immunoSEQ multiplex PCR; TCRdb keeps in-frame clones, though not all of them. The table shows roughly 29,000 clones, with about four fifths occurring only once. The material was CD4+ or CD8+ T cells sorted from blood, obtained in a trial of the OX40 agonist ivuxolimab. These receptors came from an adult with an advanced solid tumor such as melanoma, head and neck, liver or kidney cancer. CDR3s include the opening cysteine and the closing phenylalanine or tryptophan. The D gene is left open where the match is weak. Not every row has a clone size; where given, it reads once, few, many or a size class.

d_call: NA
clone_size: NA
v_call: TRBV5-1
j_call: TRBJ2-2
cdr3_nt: TGCGCCAGCAGCCTAACACCGAACACCGGGGAGCTGTTTTTT
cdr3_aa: CASSLTPNTGELFF

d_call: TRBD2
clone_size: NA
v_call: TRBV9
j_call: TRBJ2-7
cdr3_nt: TGTGCCAGCAGCGCGACTAGCGGTTACGAGCAGTACTTC
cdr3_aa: CASSATSGYEQYF

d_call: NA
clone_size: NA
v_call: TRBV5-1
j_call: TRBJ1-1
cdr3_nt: TGCACCAGCAGCTTGGAGGGGGGCAGGTGGTCTGAAGCTTTCTTT
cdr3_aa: CTSSLEGGRWSEAFF

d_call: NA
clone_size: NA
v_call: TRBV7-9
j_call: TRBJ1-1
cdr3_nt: TGTGCCAGCAGCTTAGAAGGGCGGGGAAACACTGAAGCTTTCTTT
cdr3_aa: CASSLEGRGNTEAFF

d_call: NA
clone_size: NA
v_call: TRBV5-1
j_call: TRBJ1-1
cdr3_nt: TGCGCCAGCAGTTCTCCGGGCTTCGGCGGCCCTGAAGCTTTCTTT
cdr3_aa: CASSSPGFGGPEAFF

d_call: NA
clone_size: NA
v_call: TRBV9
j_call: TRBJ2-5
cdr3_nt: TGTGCCAGCACCGTGGGCGGGGCACCCCAAGAGACCCAGTACTTC
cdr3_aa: CASTVGGAPQETQYF

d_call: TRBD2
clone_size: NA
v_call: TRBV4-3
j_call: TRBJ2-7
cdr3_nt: TGCGCCAGCAGCCAAGCCGAGACTAGCGGGACGTACGAGCAGTACTTC
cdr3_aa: CASSQAETSGTYEQYF

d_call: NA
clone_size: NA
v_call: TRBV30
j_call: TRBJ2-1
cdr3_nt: TGTGCCTGGAGTGGGACAGCCAATGAGCAGTTCTTC
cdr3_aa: CAWSGTANEQFF

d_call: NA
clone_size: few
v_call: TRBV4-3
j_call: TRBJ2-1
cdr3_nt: TGCGCCAGCAGCCAAGATCGCGCGGACTTAATCAATGAGCAGTTCTTC
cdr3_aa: CASSQDRADLINEQFF

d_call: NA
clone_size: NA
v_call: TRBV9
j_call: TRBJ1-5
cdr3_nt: TGTGCCAGCAGCGGAGGGTTTGATCAGCCCCAGCATTTT
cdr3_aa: CASSGGFDQPQHF

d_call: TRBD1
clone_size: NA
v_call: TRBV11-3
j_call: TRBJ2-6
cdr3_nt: TGTGCCAGCAGCTCAGCAACAGGGGGGAGCTCTGGGGCCAACGTCCTGACTTTC
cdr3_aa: CASSSATGGSSGANVLTF

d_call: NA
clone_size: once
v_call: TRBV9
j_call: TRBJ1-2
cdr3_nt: TGTGCCAGCAGCCGGTATTATGGCTACACCTTC
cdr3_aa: CASSRYYGYTF

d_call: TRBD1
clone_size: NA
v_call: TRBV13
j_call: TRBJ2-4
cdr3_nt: TGTGCCAGCAGCTTAAAAGGGGGCGCAGGGTTAGCCAAAAACATTCAGTACTTC
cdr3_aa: CASSLKGGAGLAKNIQYF

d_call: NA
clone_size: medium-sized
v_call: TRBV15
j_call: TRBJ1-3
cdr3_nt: TGTGCCACCAGCAGAGATGTGGGGGCTGGAAACACCATATATTTT
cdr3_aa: CATSRDVGAGNTIYF

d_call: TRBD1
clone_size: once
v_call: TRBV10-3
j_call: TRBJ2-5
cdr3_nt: TGTGCCATCAGTGAGTTGGGACAGGGGCCCTGGGAGACCCAGTACTTC
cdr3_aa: CAISELGQGPWETQYF

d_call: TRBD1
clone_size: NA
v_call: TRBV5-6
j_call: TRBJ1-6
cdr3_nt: TGTGCCAGCAGCCTAACAGGGGAGGGGAATTCACCCCTCCACTTT
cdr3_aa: CASSLTGEGNSPLHF

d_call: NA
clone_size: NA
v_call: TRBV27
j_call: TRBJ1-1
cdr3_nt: TGTGCCAGCAGGAACAGGTTAGACACTGAAGCTTTCTTT
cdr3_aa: CASRNRLDTEAFF

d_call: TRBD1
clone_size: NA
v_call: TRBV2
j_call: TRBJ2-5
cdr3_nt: TGTGCCAGCAGTGAAGCGCTTCGACAGGGGTTTGGGGAGACCCAGTACTTC
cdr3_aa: CASSEALRQGFGETQYF

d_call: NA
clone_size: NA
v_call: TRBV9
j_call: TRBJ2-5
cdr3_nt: TGTGCCAGCAGCGACCCCCCGGAAGGAGAGACCCAGTACTTC
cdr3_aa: CASSDPPEGETQYF

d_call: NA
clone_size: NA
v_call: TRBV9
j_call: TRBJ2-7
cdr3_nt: TGTGCCAGCAGCGTGTCGACAGCCAGCTACGAGCAGTACTTC
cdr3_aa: CASSVSTASYEQYF

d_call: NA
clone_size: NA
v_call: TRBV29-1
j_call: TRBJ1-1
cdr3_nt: TGCAGCGTTGACGGTGAAGCTTTCTTT
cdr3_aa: CSVDGEAFF

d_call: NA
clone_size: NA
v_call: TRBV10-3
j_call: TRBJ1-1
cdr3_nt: TGTGCCATCAGTGATACCGTAGACACTGAAGCTTTCTTT
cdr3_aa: CAISDTVDTEAFF

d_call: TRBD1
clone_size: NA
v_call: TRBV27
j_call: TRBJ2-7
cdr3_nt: TGTGCCAGCACCTCTGGAGACAGGGCTACAAGTACTTACTTC
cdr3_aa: CASTSGDRATSTYF